The 9 T cell receptor beta chains presented below share a single source sample, sequenced in a study of blood T cell repertoires in COVID-19. The protocol was immunoSEQ multiplex PCR, while the TCRdb copy is restricted to in-frame clones and leaves out a portion. Seen here are 300,000 to 400,000 clones, roughly 86% observed once, and the top ten hold roughly a tenth. Sequenced input: peripheral blood. The receptors come from a man aged 25-40 years with COVID-19, enrolled during active disease.

This chain joins TRBV6-2 or TRBV6-3 and TRBJ2-7, with a tentative D call TRBD2 (5 bases). The ends were cut back, 2 bases at V and 3 bases at J, with 14 bases in the middle. Germline-derived CDR1 and CDR2 are MNHEY and SVGEGT. The CDR3 loop spans 15 amino acids. The CDR3 spells CASSYGDSDYYEQYF. The DNA of the CDR3 is TGTGCCAGCAGTTACGGGGATAGCGATTACTACGAGCAGTACTTC.

The CDR3 spells CASTRTGGTTNEQFF. CDR3 bases: TGTGCCAGCACCCGGACGGGGGGAACGACCAATGAGCAGTTCTTC. This sequence joins TRBV25-1 and TRBJ2-1, with TRBD2 identical over 7 bases. The germline gives CDR1 MGHDK, CDR2 SYGVNS. V lost 7 bases, J lost 6 bases, and 12 bases stayed unmatched. The CDR3 contains 15 residues.

The CDR3 loop reads CASSSGDAEAFF. The CDR3 nucleotides read TGTGCCAGCAGTTCCGGGGATGCTGAAGCTTTCTTT. The chain uses TRBV27 and TRBJ1-1; D call uncertain. The germline V gene encodes CDR1 MNHEY and CDR2 SMNVEV (reference sequence). Trimming cost V 4 bases and J 6 bases, with 9 bases left between them. The CDR3 runs to 12 residues.

This sequence joins TRBV18 and TRBJ2-2, with 8 bases identical to TRBD1. The CDR3 has 15 amino acids. The V gene end was trimmed by 5 bases and the J gene end by 5 bases; junction bases not matched to a gene: 7. Germline CDR1 is KGHSH and CDR2 is LQKENI. The CDR3 DNA reads TGTGCCAGCTCAGGACAGGGTGTGAGGACCGGGGAGCTGTTTTTT. Translation gives CASSGQGVRTGELFF.

The chain recombines TRBV27 with TRBJ1-1; 7 bases are shared with TRBD1. Looked up from germline, CDR1 is MNHEY and CDR2 is SMNVEV (reference sequence). The CDR3 has 15 amino acids. With 7 bases clipped from V and 1 base from J, the junction kept 9 bases outside the gene matches. The CDR3 sequence: CASKHNRGGNTEAFF. CDR3 nucleotide sequence: TGTGCCAGCAAGCATAACAGGGGTGGGAACACTGAAGCTTTCTTT.

The genes are TRBV28 and TRBJ2-3; 7 nucleotides agree with TRBD2. The CDR3 is made up of 13 amino acids. Germline assignment: CDR1 MDHEN and CDR2 SYDVKM. V dropped 5 bases and J dropped 5; count of bases not matched to a gene: 4. CDR3 in amino acids: CASSGLVLDTQYF. In DNA form, the CDR3 reads TGTGCCAGCAGTGGACTAGTGCTAGATACGCAGTATTTT.

The chain employs TRBV6-1 and TRBJ2-3, with D tentatively TRBD2 (5 bases). This CDR3 contains 16 residues. From germline, CDR1 is MNHNS and CDR2 SASEGT. With 0 bases removed from V and 0 bases from J, the gap between germline ends came to 10 bases. CDR3 residues: CASSEAHGISTDTQYF. CDR3 DNA: TGTGCCAGCAGTGAAGCCCACGGGATCAGCACAGATACGCAGTATTTT.

The V and J genes are TRBV28 and TRBJ2-2; D perhaps matches TRBD2 (5 bases). CDR1 and CDR2 (germline): MDHEN, SYDVKM. CDR3 size: 15 residues. V dropped 8 bases and J dropped 4 bases, with 17 bases sitting between them. DNA of the CDR3: TGTGCCAGCTCAAACGGAGAAGGAGGCACCGGGGAGCTGTTTTTT. Its protein product is CASSNGEGGTGELFF. Filled out from reference TRBV28 and TRBJ2-2, the complete variable domain reads DVKVTQSSRYLVKRTGEKVFLECVQDMDHENMFWYRQDPGLGLRLIYFSYDVKMKEKGDIPEGYSVSREKKERFSLILESASTNQTSMYLCASSNGEGGTGELFFGEGSRLTVL.

J is TRBJ2-7 and V is TRBV6-5, with 7 bases identical to TRBD1. This CDR3 has 15 residues. Germline CDR1 is MNHEY and CDR2 is SVGAGI. The J segment lost 1 base and the V segment lost 5 bases, leaving 8 bases of the junction unmatched. CDR3 sequence: CASSPRQGPSYEQYF. CDR3 in DNA: TGTGCCAGCAGTCCAAGACAGGGCCCTTCCTACGAGCAGTACTTC.